These 17 T cell receptor beta chains were all obtained from the same sample, sequenced in a study of synovial regulatory T cells in juvenile arthritis. Assay: immunoSEQ multiplex PCR; the TCRdb copy retains only in-frame clones and omits some. The sample holds 9,000 to 10,000 clones. The source material was Treg cells from blood. Stated subset: remaining (HLA-DR-negative) circulating blood Treg cells. The receptor source for this set is a donor younger than 30 with juvenile idiopathic arthritis.

V and J are TRBV4-1 and TRBJ2-2; absent DNA, TCRdb's TRBD1 call cannot be checked. The CDR3 contains 15 residues. Only the protein is on record. Germline V gene data show CDR1 as MGHRA and CDR2 as YSYEKL. The CDR3 sequence is CASSPDRPNTGELFF.

The CDR3 sequence: CASASYGSSYNEQFF. This chain joins TRBV27 and TRBJ2-1; TCRdb returns TRBD2, unconfirmable since there is no DNA. CDR3 length equals 15 residues. No DNA sequence was recorded. Germline V gives CDR1 MNHEY, CDR2 SMNVEV (reference sequence).

The chain recombines TRBV10-3 with TRBJ1-5. Germline values: CDR1 ENHRY, CDR2 SYGVKD. The CDR3 covers 17 residues. No DNA has been recorded. The chain's CDR3 is CAISESENGLLRQPQHF.

The J gene is TRBJ2-7, the V gene TRBV11-2; lacking DNA, the TRBD1 call made by TCRdb goes unchecked. This CDR3 is 16 amino acids long. No DNA is given. CDR1 is SGHAT, CDR2 FQNNGV, per germline. The CDR3 here is CASSYTTGTASYEQYF.

The chain carries TRBV7-8 and TRBJ1-1. This CDR3 has 13 residues. DNA is not recorded here. The germline V gene has CDR1 SGHVS and CDR2 FQNEAQ. Here the CDR3 reads CASSLSRNTEAFF.

V is TRBV4-1 and J is TRBJ2-1; TCRdb's D gene call, TRBD1, goes unchecked for lack of DNA. Looked up from germline, CDR1 is MGHRA and CDR2 is YSYEKL. The CDR3 has 14 residues. The DNA sequence is not available. The CDR3 region is CASSRDRVYNEQFF.

The chain employs TRBV7-8 and TRBJ2-2. Germline CDR1 is SGHVS and CDR2 is FQNEAQ. The CDR3 contains 16 residues. Only the protein is available. The CDR3 loop reads CASSFWLPLGSGELFF.

V and J are TRBV14 and TRBJ1-1. From germline, CDR1 is SGHDN and CDR2 FVKESK. The CDR3 is made up of 12 amino acids. No DNA appears here. The CDR3 is CASSQDRRQAFF.

The rearrangement uses TRBV5-6 and TRBJ2-1; checking the TCRdb D call of TRBD2 is not possible without DNA. Germline CDR1 SGHDT, CDR2 YYEEEE. The CDR3 has 15 amino acids. DNA was not recorded. CDR3 loop: CASNPSGRPLGEQFF.

The CDR3 sequence: CASSQEPNRDSHGYTF. The V gene is TRBV4-2, the J gene TRBJ1-2; TCRdb's D call, TRBD1, is unchecked because there is no DNA. Germline CDR1 is LGHNA and CDR2 is YNFKEQ. CDR3 length: 16 residues. DNA for this receptor is not on file.

CDR3 region: CASSRYNEQFF. The J gene is TRBJ2-1, the V gene TRBV19; absent DNA, TCRdb's TRBD2 call cannot be checked. CDR3 length equals 11 residues. DNA is not recorded here. Germline CDR1 reads LNHDA; CDR2 reads SQIVND (reference sequence).

The J gene is TRBJ2-5, the V gene TRBV12-5; the TCRdb D gene call, TRBD1, has no DNA to confirm it. Per germline, CDR1 LGHNT and CDR2 FRNRAP. This CDR3 is 15 amino acids long. The coding DNA is unavailable. The CDR3 reads CASGFQGGTGETQYF.

The chain is built from TRBV5-6 and TRBJ1-6; TCRdb's D gene call, TRBD1, goes unchecked for lack of DNA. CDR3 length equals 12 residues. The nucleotide record is missing. Per germline, CDR1 SGHDT and CDR2 YYEEEE. The CDR3: CASSSRDSPLHF.

CDR3 sequence: CASSFRRNTGELFF. The rearrangement joins TRBV7-8 to TRBJ2-2; TCRdb indicates TRBD2, and absent DNA this call remains unverified. In germline, CDR1 is SGHVS, CDR2 FQNEAQ. This CDR3 spans 14 amino acids. Nucleotide data are not available.

This chain links TRBV19 with TRBJ2-2. From germline, CDR1 is LNHDA and CDR2 SQIVND (reference sequence). This CDR3 has 14 residues. The protein alone is recorded here. The CDR3 sequence is CASRWDDITGELFF.

The CDR3: CASSAMGSQPQHF. The chain joins TRBV7-9 to TRBJ1-5. The CDR3 covers 13 residues. No DNA sequence was recorded. In germline, CDR1 is SEHNR, CDR2 FQNEAQ (reference sequence).

The chain links TRBV29-1 to TRBJ2-1; checking the TCRdb D call of TRBD2 is not possible without DNA. This CDR3 spans 16 amino acids. DNA is not recorded here. CDR1 is SQVTM and CDR2 is ANQGSEA in the germline V gene. CDR3: CSVAVWREGVYNEQFF.